These 20 T cell receptor beta chains came from one sample sequenced in a study of patients and donors after allogeneic stem cell transplantation. TCRdb reprocessed the RT-PCR reads via MiXCR and lists one record per CDR3 protein. This sample has approximately 150,000 distinct CDR3 sequences, with about a quarter found just once. The sequencing input was blood, either unsorted or a sorted T cell fraction (not recorded which). The receptors were gathered from a human donor who was either an allogeneic HSCT recipient or a stem cell or donor lymphocyte infusion donor (not recorded which). It is not recorded whose cells these are; they may come from a transplant donor.

The CDR3, as DNA: TGTGCCAGCAGCTTAGGGGGGAGGCTGGCCTATAATTCACCCCTCCACTTT. Amino acids: CASSLGGRLAYNSPLHF. The chain links TRBV11-2 to TRBJ1-6; possibly TRBD1 for D (5 bases). CDR1 is SGHAT, CDR2 FQNNGV, per germline. This CDR3 has 17 amino acids. V lost 1 base to trimming and J lost 2 bases, with 12 bases between them.

The rearrangement links TRBV6-5 to TRBJ1-3, with D perhaps matching TRBD1 (6 bases). Germline loops: CDR1 MNHEY, CDR2 SVGAGI. The length of the CDR3 is 14 residues. V was trimmed by 5 bases and J by 0 bases, leaving 8 bases between them. CDR3 residues: CASSRQDSGNTIYF. The CDR3 DNA is TGTGCCAGCAGTCGACAGGACTCTGGAAACACCATATATTTT.

This clonotype was counted between two and nine times. The V call is TRBV20-1, the J call TRBJ2-1; a possible D gene is TRBD2 (6 bases). With 0 bases removed from V and 5 bases from J, the gap between germline ends came to 14 bases. The CDR3 spans 15 residues. Per germline, CDR1 DFQATT and CDR2 SNEGSKA (reference sequence). The CDR3 loop is CSAREAGTADNEQFF. The CDR3 DNA reads as TGCAGTGCTAGAGAGGCGGGGACGGCCGACAATGAGCAGTTCTTC.

This clonotype was seen only a few times. This chain links TRBV7-2 with TRBJ1-4; TRBD1 might be the D (5 bases). There are 11 residues in the CDR3. Trimming left V 4 bases short and J 12 bases short, with 9 bases between. Per the germline V gene, CDR1 is SGHTA and CDR2 is FQGNSA. This CDR3 reads CASSSGMQLFF. Here the CDR3 DNA reads TGTGCCAGCAGCTCAGGGATGCAACTGTTTTTT.

The chain joins TRBV9 to TRBJ1-1, with a weak D call TRBD1 (6 bases). The CDR3 consists of 17 residues. Germline V gene data show CDR1 as SGDLS and CDR2 as YYNGEE. V was cut by 1 base and J by 4 bases, with 20 bases left in between. In DNA, the CDR3 is TGTGCCAGCAGCGTAAACGGACAGCCTTGGCGGGGCACTGAAGCTTTCTTT. Translation gives CASSVNGQPWRGTEAFF.

The V and J genes are TRBV12-3 or TRBV12-4 and TRBJ1-1, with D tentatively TRBD1 (5 bases). V was cut by 8 bases and J by 11 bases, with 18 bases left in between. CDR3 size: 12 residues. DNA for the CDR3: TGTGCCAGCGGGGTCACGGGGGAAGTGGCTTTCTTT. Its translation is CASGVTGEVAFF.

The chain links TRBV25-1 to TRBJ2-2; D is uncertain. This CDR3 is 14 amino acids long. Germline values: CDR1 MGHDK, CDR2 SYGVNS. V was shortened by 3 bases and J by 2 bases, with 7 bases between the two germline ends. The CDR3 nucleotides are TGTGCCAGCAGTGAGACCGGAAACACCGGGGAGCTGTTTTTT. Amino acid sequence: CASSETGNTGELFF.

The genes are TRBV10-3 and TRBJ2-7, with D uncertain. The V end lost 6 bases, the J end lost 3 bases, and 6 bases lay between the germline ends. The CDR3 has 11 amino acids. Germline CDR1 ENHRY, CDR2 SYGVKD. The CDR3 reads CAIRESYEQYF. CDR3 DNA: TGTGCCATCAGGGAGAGCTACGAGCAGTACTTC.

This clonotype was counted a few times. The chain uses TRBV7-2 and TRBJ1-4, with D uncertain. The CDR3 runs to 13 residues. V lost 4 bases and J lost 4, with 7 bases in between. The germline CDR1 and CDR2 sequences are SGHTA and FQGNSA. CDR3 coding DNA: TGTGCCAGCAGCTCTCCTAATAATGAAAAACTGTTTTTT. The encoded protein is CASSSPNNEKLFF.

V gene TRBV9 combines with J gene TRBJ2-3; the D gene could be TRBD1 or TRBD2 (5 bases each). Between the trimmed V and J ends, which lost 2 bases and 6 bases, there was a span of 13 bases. This CDR3 spans 14 amino acids. Germline V gene lookup returns CDR1 SGDLS and CDR2 YYNGEE. The CDR3 bases are TGTGCCAGCAGCGTGGGACGTTCTAGGGATACGCAGTATTTT. Its translation: CASSVGRSRDTQYF.

This clonotype was detected only a few times. The J gene is TRBJ1-4, the V gene TRBV7-3; TRBD1 aligns across 7 bases. The germline CDR1 and CDR2 sequences are SGHTA and FQGTGA. Germline trimming cut 0 bases from V and 7 bases from J; bases unmatched to any gene: 8. The CDR3 runs to 16 residues. The CDR3 sequence is CASSLTHQGVLEKLFF. CDR3 DNA: TGTGCCAGCAGCTTAACCCACCAGGGGGTCCTTGAAAAACTGTTTTTT.

The chain carries TRBV3-1 and TRBJ2-5; D unresolved. The germline gives CDR1 LGHDT, CDR2 YNNKEL (reference sequence). The CDR3 covers 19 residues. Trimming stripped 5 bases from V and 3 bases from J, with 28 bases between. This CDR3 is CASSSRPLTPPISKETQYF. In DNA form, the CDR3 reads TGTGCCAGCAGCTCCCGACCACTGACCCCGCCTATATCGAAAGAGACCCAGTACTTC.

In this sample, this clonotype turned up a few times. The chain links TRBV20-1 to TRBJ1-3; tentatively, D is TRBD1 (5 bases). Trimming shortened V by 3 bases and J by 4 bases, and 10 bases separated the two germline ends. From germline, CDR1 is DFQATT and CDR2 SNEGSKA (reference sequence). The CDR3 runs to 13 residues. CDR3 coding DNA: TGCAGTGCTAGGGACATGGAGGGAAACACCATATATTTT. Protein: CSARDMEGNTIYF.

The rearrangement links TRBV29-1 to TRBJ1-2; D is ambiguous. CDR1 SQVTM and CDR2 ANQGSEA come from the germline V gene. V lost 4 bases and J lost 2, with 11 bases in between. The CDR3 spans 13 residues. CDR3 loop: CSVGGIQNYGYTF. The CDR3 DNA sequence: TGCAGCGTTGGTGGGATTCAAAACTATGGCTACACCTTC.

V and J are TRBV10-3 and TRBJ2-3; D is uncertain. The CDR3 has 14 residues. With 3 bases removed from V and 5 bases from J, the gap between germline ends came to 12 bases. Germline assignment: CDR1 ENHRY and CDR2 SYGVKD. CDR3 nucleotide sequence: TGTGCCATCAGTGACCGTCTATGGGGAGATACGCAGTATTTT. This sequence encodes CAISDRLWGDTQYF.

A few counts support this clonotype. The chain employs TRBV4-2 and TRBJ2-3, with D perhaps matching TRBD1 (5 bases). The CDR3 runs to 17 residues. The ends were cut back, 1 base at V and 0 bases at J, with 14 bases in the middle. Germline loops: CDR1 LGHNA, CDR2 YNFKEQ. The CDR3 is CASSQVQGQDSTDTQYF. CDR3 nucleotides: TGTGCCAGCAGCCAAGTCCAAGGACAAGACAGCACAGATACGCAGTATTTT.

This clonotype was recorded at least ten times. This chain joins TRBV7-9 and TRBJ1-1; a possible D gene is TRBD1 (5 bases). Between the trimmed V and J ends, which lost 11 bases and 5 bases, there was a span of 12 bases. The CDR3 loop spans 11 amino acids. From germline, CDR1 is SEHNR and CDR2 FQNEAQ (reference sequence). The CDR3 region has the DNA TGTGCCGTACCAGCAGGGACTGAAGCTTTCTTT. This sequence encodes CAVPAGTEAFF.

This clonotype was detected only a few times. This sequence joins TRBV5-1 and TRBJ2-7, with a possible D match to TRBD1 (6 bases). This CDR3 is built from 13 residues. Trimming left V 2 bases short and J 2 bases short, with 8 bases between. Germline lookup yields CDR1 SGHRS and CDR2 YFSETQ. The CDR3 loop is CASSFEGAYEQYF. DNA of the CDR3: TGCGCCAGCAGCTTTGAGGGGGCCTACGAGCAGTACTTC.

This clonotype was counted only a few times. Written as DNA, the CDR3 is TGTGCCAGCCGTGTAGCGGATGCTTTTGGTGAGCAGTTCTTC. Its translation is CASRVADAFGEQFF. The chain has TRBV7-2 and TRBJ2-1; D perhaps matches TRBD2 (6 bases). The V end was cut by 8 bases, the J end by 9 bases, with 20 bases between. The CDR3 is 14 residues long. CDR1 and CDR2 from the germline V gene are SGHTA and FQGNSA.

The rearrangement joins TRBV29-1 to TRBJ2-3; no clear D gene. There are 15 residues in the CDR3. V lost 0 bases and J 0 bases, leaving 10 bases between the germline ends. The germline V gene encodes CDR1 SQVTM and CDR2 ANQGSEA. The DNA of the CDR3 is TGCAGCGTTGAAGATGGGCGGAGAAGCACAGATACGCAGTATTTT. It yields the protein CSVEDGRRSTDTQYF.